A selection of T cell receptor beta chains follows, all from one sample in a study of T cells in Graves' hyperthyroidism and ophthalmopathy. MiXCR, applied by TCRdb to the multiplex PCR reads, yields one record per CDR3 protein. The repertoire has roughly 300,000 distinct CDR3 sequences, roughly 13% of them found once; the top ten carry under 30%. Sequences were obtained from blood. Receptors originate from a woman in her 30s with Graves' hyperthyroidism. Both conserved end residues are trimmed from each CDR3. Fields, in order: V gene, CDR3 protein.

TRBV9 ASSDEDMASPLH
TRBV20-1 SSKTGTGGVGQPQH
TRBV20-1 SARDLLTDTQY
TRBV19 ASSPQRPSYNEQF
TRBV15 ATRFLAESYEQY
TRBV7-8 ASRASGANTGELF
TRBV18 ASSPLGTASYEQY
TRBV7-9 ASSLGDLLRDGYT
TRBV2 ASSDTLAGGSYNEQF
TRBV6-1 ASDGIRVGSDTQY
TRBV20-1 SARDMNEKLF
TRBV4-1 ASSQEGSFITEAF
TRBV29-1 SVTGGSGNTEAF
TRBV24-1 ATSEAGRDNYGYT
TRBV3-1 ASSQVITGGPREQY
TRBV25-1 ASNQGAGDEQY
TRBV7-3 ASSLSGGLNNEQF
TRBV2 ASSGLVGVSGELF
TRBV6-1 ASTTNGGTKNEQF
TRBV5-6 ASSLWQNTEAF